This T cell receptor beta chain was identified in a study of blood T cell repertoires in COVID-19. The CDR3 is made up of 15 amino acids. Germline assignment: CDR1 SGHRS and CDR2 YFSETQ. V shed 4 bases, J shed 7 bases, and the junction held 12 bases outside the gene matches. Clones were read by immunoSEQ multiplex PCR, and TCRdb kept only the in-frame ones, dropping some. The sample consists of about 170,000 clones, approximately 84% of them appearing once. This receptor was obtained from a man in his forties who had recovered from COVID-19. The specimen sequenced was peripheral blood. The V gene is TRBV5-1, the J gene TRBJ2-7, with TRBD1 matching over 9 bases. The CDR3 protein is CASSPGDRVTVEQYF. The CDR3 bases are TGCGCCAGCAGCCCCGGGGACAGGGTGACGGTTGAGCAGTACTTC.